This entry is about one TCR beta chain. Its antigen is unknown. The repertoire was sequenced with immunoSEQ multiplex PCR; TCRdb's copy has only in-frame clones and lacks some. The sample includes 11,000 or so clones, about 94% of them seen just once. The data stem from a study of T cells in narcolepsy. Study summary: Enrolled donors included narcolepsy type 1 or type 2 patients and healthy controls. Study-level points and caveats: Reportedly, autoreactive clonotypes were serially detected in patients' blood but not controls'. HCRT-specific and TRIB2-specific autoreactive clonotypes appeared among same-patient CSF and blood CD4+ clonotypes. No autoreactive T cell clone sequences appeared in some memory CD4+ repertoires.

This CDR3 has 13 residues. The clonotype was recovered from a human donor with narcolepsy. The sequencing sample was made of CD45RA- memory CD4+ T cells from PBMCs. V gene TRBV21-1 combines with J gene TRBJ2-5; TRBD1 reflects the table's D call only, with no check against the DNA. TRBV21-1 is reported as a pseudogene. The CDR3 DNA follows: TGTGCCAGCAGCAAAGCCCTGGGCTGGGCCCAGTACTTC. Its protein product is CASSKALGWAQYF.